Listed below are T cell receptor beta chains from one sample, sequenced in a study of T-cell reconstitution after alpha-beta-depleted transplantation in children. TCRdb re-called the PCR reads with MiXCR, one entry per CDR3 protein. Altogether about 600,000 distinct CDR3 sequences are present, around 23% being singletons, with the ten largest covering 13% to 15%. This specimen consisted of PBMCs, mostly from graft donor cells, obtained 360 days after TCRalphabeta/CD19-depleted stem cell transplant. The receptors stem from a boy in the first two years of life who had a stem cell transplant for acute myeloid leukemia, so the T cells may come from the graft donor. Both conserved end residues are part of each CDR3. A D gene is named only where the DNA matches it firmly. Size is omitted from some rows. Given values are once, few, many or a class for expanded clones.

abundance,j_gene,v_gene,d_gene,CDR3aa,CDR3nt
-,TRBJ2-1,TRBV20-1,-,CCARNPPGELNEQFF,TGCTGTGCTAGAAACCCTCCGGGGGAATTGAATGAGCAGTTCTTC
-,TRBJ1-5,TRBV27,-,CASSLWGRDQPQHF,TGTGCCAGCAGTTTATGGGGACGGGATCAGCCCCAGCATTTT
-,TRBJ2-3,TRBV15,TRBD2,CATSIGGGTSVPDTQYF,TGTGCCACCAGCATAGGTGGAGGGACTAGCGTGCCAGATACGCAGTATTTT
many,TRBJ2-1,TRBV6-2/TRBV6-3,TRBD2,CASSYSRGADLYNEQFF,TGTGCCAGCAGTTACTCGCGGGGGGCCGACCTCTACAATGAGCAGTTCTTC
-,TRBJ2-3,TRBV20-1,-,CSALSGPSTDTQYF,TGCAGTGCACTGAGCGGGCCAAGCACAGATACGCAGTATTTT
many,TRBJ2-5,TRBV7-7,-,CASSLRPTVLGEETQYF,TGTGCCAGCAGCTTAAGGCCCACCGTACTTGGAGAAGAGACCCAGTACTTC
-,TRBJ2-2,TRBV6-5,TRBD2,CASSYGTRGTGELFF,TGTGCCAGCAGTTACGGGACTAGAGGGACCGGGGAGCTGTTTTTT
few,TRBJ2-1,TRBV5-1,-,CASSPDSLRQQFF,TGCGCCAGCAGCCCGGACTCCCTACGGCAGCAGTTCTTC
-,TRBJ1-6,TRBV24-1,-,CATSEDSYSPLHF,TGTGCCACCAGTGAAGACAGTTATTCACCCCTCCACTTT
few,TRBJ2-2,TRBV6-5,-,CASSYSRSRQNTGELFF,TGTGCCAGCAGTTACTCGCGAAGCAGGCAAAACACCGGGGAGCTGTTTTTT
few,TRBJ1-1,TRBV7-8,-,CASRPLRANTEAFF,TGTGCCAGCAGGCCACTTAGGGCGAACACTGAAGCTTTCTTT
-,TRBJ2-7,TRBV18,TRBD2,CASSPRLADEQYF,TGTGCCAGCTCACCACGACTAGCGGACGAGCAGTACTTC
few,TRBJ2-2,TRBV7-9,-,CASSLESPRDTGELFF,TGTGCCAGCAGCTTAGAGAGTCCTCGGGACACCGGGGAGCTGTTTTTT
many,TRBJ2-2,TRBV13,-,CASSLATNTGELFF,TGTGCCAGCAGCTTAGCCACGAACACCGGGGAGCTGTTTTTT
many,TRBJ2-5,TRBV29-1,-,CSASSTGGCQETQYF,TGCAGCGCATCTTCGACTGGGGGGTGCCAAGAGACCCAGTACTTC
few,TRBJ2-5,TRBV20-1,TRBD2,CSAPGTASGETQYF,TGCAGTGCCCCCGGGACTGCTAGCGGAGAGACCCAGTACTTC
-,TRBJ2-3,TRBV29-1,-,CSVELDTQYF,TGCAGCGTTGAATTAGATACGCAGTATTTT
many,TRBJ1-2,TRBV4-1,-,CASSQEDTNYGYTF,TGCGCCAGCAGCCAAGAAGACACCAACTATGGCTACACCTTC
-,TRBJ2-3,TRBV15,-,CATDRNRVADTQYF,TGTGCCACCGATCGGAACAGGGTGGCAGATACGCAGTATTTT
-,TRBJ2-2,TRBV7-8,-,CASSLEWGTGELFF,TGTGCCAGCAGCTTAGAGTGGGGGACCGGGGAGCTGTTTTTT
many,TRBJ1-1,TRBV20-1,-,CSATDPIFLGGVTEAFF,TGCAGTGCTACCGACCCCATATTTCTTGGAGGAGTCACTGAAGCTTTCTTT
many,TRBJ1-2,TRBV12-3/TRBV12-4,-,CASSPTGANYGYTF,TGTGCCAGCAGTCCCACGGGGGCTAACTATGGCTACACCTTC
few,TRBJ2-1,TRBV6-5,TRBD2,CASSYSTGRGSEQFF,TGTGCCAGCAGTTACTCGACCGGGAGGGGGAGTGAGCAGTTCTTC
many,TRBJ2-1,TRBV12-3/TRBV12-4,TRBD2,CASRTSGGAGNEQFF,TGTGCCAGCAGAACCAGCGGGGGGGCCGGGAATGAGCAGTTCTTC
-,TRBJ2-1,TRBV24-1,-,CATSVGGAGSDNEQFF,TGTGCCACCAGTGTGGGGGGCGCTGGGTCCGACAATGAGCAGTTCTTC
-,TRBJ2-7,TRBV5-1,-,CASSYPPGYEQYF,TGCGCCAGCAGCTACCCTCCGGGTTACGAGCAGTACTTC
many,TRBJ2-7,TRBV18,-,CASSPAEGLSYEQYF,TGTGCCAGCTCACCAGCGGAGGGGCTATCCTACGAGCAGTACTTC
-,TRBJ2-5,TRBV20-1,-,CSFERKTQYF,TGCAGCTTCGAGCGGAAGACCCAGTACTTC